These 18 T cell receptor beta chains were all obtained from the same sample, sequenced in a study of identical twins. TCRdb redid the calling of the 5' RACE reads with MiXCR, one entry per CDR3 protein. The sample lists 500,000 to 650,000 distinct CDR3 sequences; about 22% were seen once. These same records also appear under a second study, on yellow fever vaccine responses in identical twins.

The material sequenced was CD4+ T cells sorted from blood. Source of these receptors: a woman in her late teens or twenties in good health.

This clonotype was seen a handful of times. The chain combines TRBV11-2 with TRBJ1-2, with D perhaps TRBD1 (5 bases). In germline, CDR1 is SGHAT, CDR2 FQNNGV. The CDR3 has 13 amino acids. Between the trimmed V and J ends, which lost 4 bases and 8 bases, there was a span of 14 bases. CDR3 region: CASSSTPEGGYTF. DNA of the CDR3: TGTGCCAGCAGCTCCACCCCGGAGGGGGGCTACACCTTC. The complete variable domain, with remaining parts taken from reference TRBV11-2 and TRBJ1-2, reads EAGVAQSPRYKIIEKRQSVAFWCNPISGHATLYWYQQILGQGPKLLIQFQNNGVVDDSQLPKDRFSAERLKGVDSTLKIQPAKLEDSAVYLCASSSTPEGGYTFGSGTRLTVV.

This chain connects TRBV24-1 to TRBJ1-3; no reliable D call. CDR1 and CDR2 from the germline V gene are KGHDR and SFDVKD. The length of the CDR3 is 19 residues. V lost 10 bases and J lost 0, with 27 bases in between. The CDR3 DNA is TGTGCCACGTTAAAGGAAAGTTACCCCGTCTCCAACTCTGGAAACACCATATATTTT. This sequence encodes CATLKESYPVSNSGNTIYF.

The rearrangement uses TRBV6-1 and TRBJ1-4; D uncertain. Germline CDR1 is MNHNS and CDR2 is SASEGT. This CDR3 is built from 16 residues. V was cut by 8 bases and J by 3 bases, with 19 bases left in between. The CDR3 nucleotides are TGTGCCAGCCGGATGGGCGGCCCATCGGCTAATGAAAAACTGTTTTTT. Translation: CASRMGGPSANEKLFF.

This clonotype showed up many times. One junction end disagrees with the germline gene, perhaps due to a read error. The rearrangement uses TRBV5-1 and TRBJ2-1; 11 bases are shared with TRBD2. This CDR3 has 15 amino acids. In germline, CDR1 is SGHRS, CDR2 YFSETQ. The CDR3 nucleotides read TGTGCCAGTAGTAGCGGGGGGGGTTCCTACAATGAGCAGTTCTTC. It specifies CASSSGGGSYNEQFF.

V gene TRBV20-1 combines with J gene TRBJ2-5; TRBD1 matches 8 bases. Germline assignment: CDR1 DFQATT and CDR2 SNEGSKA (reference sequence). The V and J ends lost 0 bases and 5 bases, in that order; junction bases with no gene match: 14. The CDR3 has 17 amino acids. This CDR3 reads CSARDPVRGRLVETQYF. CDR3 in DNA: TGCAGTGCTAGAGATCCTGTCAGGGGGCGACTAGTGGAGACCCAGTACTTC.

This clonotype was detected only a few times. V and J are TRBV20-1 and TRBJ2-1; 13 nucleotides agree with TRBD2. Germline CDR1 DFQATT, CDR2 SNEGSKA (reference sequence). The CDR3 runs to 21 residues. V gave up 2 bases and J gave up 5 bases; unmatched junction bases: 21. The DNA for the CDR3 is TGCAGTGCTAGACCGCTCCAAGGACTAGCGGGAGAACCTTTCGTCCACAATGAGCAGTTCTTC. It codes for CSARPLQGLAGEPFVHNEQFF.

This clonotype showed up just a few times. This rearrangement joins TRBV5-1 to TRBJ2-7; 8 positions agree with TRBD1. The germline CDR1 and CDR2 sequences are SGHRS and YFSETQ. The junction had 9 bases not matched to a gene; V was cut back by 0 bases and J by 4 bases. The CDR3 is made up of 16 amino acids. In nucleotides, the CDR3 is TGCGCCAGCAGCTTGGGATTCGGGACAGGTTCTTACGAGCAGTACTTC. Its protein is CASSLGFGTGSYEQYF.

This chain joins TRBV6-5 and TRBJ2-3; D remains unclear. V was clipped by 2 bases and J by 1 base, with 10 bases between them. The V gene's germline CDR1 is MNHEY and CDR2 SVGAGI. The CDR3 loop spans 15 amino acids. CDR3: CASSYGPRGTDTQYF. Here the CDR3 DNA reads TGTGCCAGCAGTTACGGCCCCCGGGGCACAGATACGCAGTATTTT.

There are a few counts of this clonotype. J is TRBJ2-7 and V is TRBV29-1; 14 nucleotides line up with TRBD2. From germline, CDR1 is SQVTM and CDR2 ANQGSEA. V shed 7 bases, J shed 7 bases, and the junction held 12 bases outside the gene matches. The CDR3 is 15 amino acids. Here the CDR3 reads CSAGLAGGLPGEQYF. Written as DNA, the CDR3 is TGCAGCGCTGGACTAGCGGGAGGACTTCCCGGGGAGCAGTACTTC.

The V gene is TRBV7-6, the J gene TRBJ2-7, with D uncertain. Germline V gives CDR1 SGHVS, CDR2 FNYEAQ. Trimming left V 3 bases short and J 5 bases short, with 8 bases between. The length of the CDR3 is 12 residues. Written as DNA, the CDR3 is TGTGCCAGCAGCTTTAAGGGCGACGAGCAGTACTTC. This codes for CASSFKGDEQYF.

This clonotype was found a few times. This CDR3 reads CSVERGQGAGTDTQYF. The CDR3 DNA reads as TGCAGCGTTGAAAGGGGACAGGGGGCTGGCACAGATACGCAGTATTTT. The V call is TRBV29-1, the J call TRBJ2-3; 12 bases map to TRBD1. Trimming cost V 2 bases and J 1 base; bases outside gene matches: 4. The CDR3 has 16 amino acids. Germline V gene lookup returns CDR1 SQVTM and CDR2 ANQGSEA.

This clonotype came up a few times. The DNA for the CDR3 is TGTGCCAGCAGTTTCAGTGGACCCCGTTTCACTGAAGCTTTCTTT. This encodes CASSFSGPRFTEAFF. This chain connects TRBV12-3 or TRBV12-4 to TRBJ1-1; D gene unclear. Trimming pared 3 bases from V and 4 bases from J, leaving 15 bases between. This CDR3 contains 15 residues.

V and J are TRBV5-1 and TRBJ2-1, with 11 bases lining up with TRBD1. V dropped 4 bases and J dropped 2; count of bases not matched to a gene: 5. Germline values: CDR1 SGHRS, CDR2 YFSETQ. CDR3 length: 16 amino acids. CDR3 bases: TGCGCCAGCAGCCCGTTGGGACAGGGGGCCTACAATGAGCAGTTCTTC. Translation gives CASSPLGQGAYNEQFF.

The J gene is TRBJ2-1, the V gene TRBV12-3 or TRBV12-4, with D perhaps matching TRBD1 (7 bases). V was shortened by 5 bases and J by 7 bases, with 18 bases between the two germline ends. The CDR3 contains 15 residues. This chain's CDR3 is CASSPQGVGRNEQFF. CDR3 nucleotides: TGTGCCAGCAGTCCCCAGGGGGTGGGGAGGAATGAGCAGTTCTTC.

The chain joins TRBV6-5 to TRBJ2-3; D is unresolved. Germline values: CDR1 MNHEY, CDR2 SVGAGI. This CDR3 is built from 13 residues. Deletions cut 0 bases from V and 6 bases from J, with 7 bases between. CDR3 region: CASSYSTTDTQYF. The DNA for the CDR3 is TGTGCCAGCAGTTACTCGACCACGGATACGCAGTATTTT.

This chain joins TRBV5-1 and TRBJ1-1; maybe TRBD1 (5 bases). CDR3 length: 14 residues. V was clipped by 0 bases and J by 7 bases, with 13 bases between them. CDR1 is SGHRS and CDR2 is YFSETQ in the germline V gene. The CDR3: CASSLEKGYGEAFF. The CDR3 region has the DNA TGCGCCAGCAGCTTGGAGAAGGGGTATGGTGAAGCTTTCTTT. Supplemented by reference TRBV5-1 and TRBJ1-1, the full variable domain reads KAGVTQTPRYLIKTRGQQVTLSCSPISGHRSVSWYQQTPGQGLQFLFEYFSETQRNKGNFPGRFSGRQFSNSRSEMNVSTLELGDSALYLCASSLEKGYGEAFFGQGTRLTVV.

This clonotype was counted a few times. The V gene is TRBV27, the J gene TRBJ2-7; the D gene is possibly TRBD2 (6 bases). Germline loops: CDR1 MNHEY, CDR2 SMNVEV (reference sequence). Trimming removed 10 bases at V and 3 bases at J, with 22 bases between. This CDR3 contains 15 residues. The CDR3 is CAILPGSRRIYEQYF. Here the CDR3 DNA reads TGTGCCATCCTCCCCGGGAGTCGACGGATCTACGAGCAGTACTTC.

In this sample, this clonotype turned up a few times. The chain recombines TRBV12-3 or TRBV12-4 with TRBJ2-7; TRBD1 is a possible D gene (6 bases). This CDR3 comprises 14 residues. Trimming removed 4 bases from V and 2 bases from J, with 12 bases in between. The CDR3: CASSSLQGPYEQYF. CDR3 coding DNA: TGTGCCAGCAGTTCTTTACAGGGTCCCTACGAGCAGTACTTC.